One sample yielded the 9 T cell receptor beta chains listed below, sequenced in a study of T cell repertoires in cytomegalovirus infection. TCRdb processed the reads anew with MiXCR; each CDR3 protein has one entry. There are about half a million distinct CDR3 sequences in the sample; around a third occur only once, and 17% lies in the top ten. Their cognate antigens are unknown. The input for sequencing was cultured PBMCs, taken from culture after CMV antigen stimulation. The receptors stem from a human donor in good health (CMV status not recorded). Some clones in this sample may be carry-over from other donors' samples.

The rearrangement links TRBV6-8 to TRBJ2-1; the match to TRBD2 covers 12 bases. With 6 bases clipped from V and 6 bases from J, the junction kept 12 bases outside the gene matches. CDR1 and CDR2 (germline): MNHGY, SAAAGT. The CDR3 totals 17 residues. The CDR3 sequence: CASSPTRLAGVSNEQFF. CDR3 nucleotides: TGTGCCAGCAGCCCTACCCGACTAGCGGGAGTTAGCAATGAGCAGTTCTTC.

The chain uses TRBV7-6 and TRBJ1-1, with TRBD1 identical over 7 bases. V lost 5 bases, J lost 3 bases, and 6 bases stayed unmatched. The germline V gene encodes CDR1 SGHVS and CDR2 FNYEAQ. The CDR3 consists of 14 residues. Here the CDR3 reads CASSVFTGDTEAFF. The CDR3 coding sequence is TGTGCCAGCAGCGTTTTCACAGGGGACACTGAAGCTTTCTTT.

This clonotype was recorded at least ten times. The chain couples TRBV7-2 to TRBJ2-5; D perhaps matches TRBD1 (6 bases). The V gene lost 0 bases and the J gene lost 1 base, with 12 bases spanning the gap. CDR1 SGHTA and CDR2 FQGNSA come from the germline V gene. The CDR3 runs to 16 residues. This chain's CDR3 is CASSLAPGQTQETQYF. In DNA, the CDR3 is TGTGCCAGCAGCTTAGCCCCAGGACAGACCCAAGAGACCCAGTACTTC.

The chain couples TRBV7-2 to TRBJ2-5; 7 nucleotides match TRBD2. The germline gives CDR1 SGHTA, CDR2 FQGNSA. This CDR3 region has 15 residues. V shed 1 base and J 5 bases; nucleotides not matched to a gene: 7. CDR3 region: CASSLVPASGETQYF. Written as DNA, the CDR3 is TGTGCCAGCAGCTTAGTCCCGGCTAGCGGTGAGACCCAGTACTTC.

This clonotype has only a few counts. The chain carries TRBV7-2 and TRBJ2-2, with TRBD2 as a possible D gene (6 bases). V gave up 5 bases and J gave up 0 bases, with 16 bases separating them. The CDR3 covers 17 residues. Germline V gene sequence: CDR1 SGHTA, CDR2 FQGNSA. The CDR3 reads CASSIGGVAANTGELFF. CDR3 in DNA: TGTGCCAGCAGCATCGGCGGGGTAGCAGCGAACACCGGGGAGCTGTTTTTT.

V usage is TRBV19 and J usage is TRBJ1-5, with no clear D. V dropped 3 bases and J dropped 1 base, with 10 bases sitting between them. CDR1 and CDR2 from the germline V gene are LNHDA and SQIVND (reference sequence). CDR3 length equals 15 residues. The chain's CDR3 is CASSISLGSNQPQHF. The CDR3 nucleotides are TGTGCCAGTAGTATTTCCCTTGGAAGCAATCAGCCCCAGCATTTT. Drawing the rest from reference TRBV19 and TRBJ1-5, the complete variable domain is DGGITQSPKYLFRKEGQNVTLSCEQNLNHDAMYWYRQDPGQGLRLIYYSQIVNDFQKGDIAEGYSVSREKKESFPLTVTSAQKNPTAFYLCASSISLGSNQPQHFGDGTRLSIL.

The chain recombines TRBV4-3 with TRBJ1-2; the match to TRBD1 covers 10 bases. The CDR3 loop spans 16 amino acids. With 3 bases clipped from V and 4 bases from J, the junction kept 8 bases outside the gene matches. Per germline, CDR1 LGHNA and CDR2 YSLEER. The CDR3 is CASSQEGTGVTYGYTF. For the CDR3, the DNA is TGCGCCAGCAGCCAGGAGGGGACAGGGGTTACCTATGGCTACACCTTC.

The chain uses TRBV20-1 and TRBJ1-5; 8 bases are a match to TRBD1. The V segment lost 3 bases and the J segment 7 bases; nucleotides outside the gene matches: 5. CDR3 length equals 13 residues. CDR1 DFQATT and CDR2 SNEGSKA come from the germline V gene (reference sequence). The CDR3 sequence: CSASDRGGQPQHF. CDR3 nucleotide sequence: TGCAGTGCTAGTGACAGGGGTGGACAGCCCCAGCATTTT.

This clonotype was picked up a small number of times. This chain joins TRBV4-1 and TRBJ1-1; D uncertain. Looked up from germline, CDR1 is MGHRA and CDR2 is YSYEKL. The CDR3 is 13 amino acids. V was shortened by 0 bases and J by 7 bases, with 9 bases between the two germline ends. CDR3 loop: CASSQDAVSEAFF. CDR3 nucleotide sequence: TGCGCCAGCAGCCAAGACGCGGTCAGTGAAGCTTTCTTT.